Listed here are 21 T cell receptor beta chains from one sample, sequenced in a study of shared T cell receptors in the human thymus. Measured with immunoSEQ multiplex PCR; TCRdb has only the in-frame clones, and not every one. Of fewer than 700,000 clones in the sample, roughly 88% were seen once. The same sample was also studied in work on human thymus T cells.

The sequenced sample consisted of thymocytes. All receptors come from a boy in the first two years of life with a congenital heart defect.

The chain recombines TRBV6-4 with TRBJ1-1, with D possibly being TRBD1 (6 bases). CDR1 MRHNA and CDR2 SNTAGT come from the germline V gene. This CDR3 comprises 15 residues. Trimming shortened V by 0 bases and J by 2 bases, and 10 bases separated the two germline ends. The CDR3 DNA is TGTGCCAGCAGTGACTCCCAGGGGCGAAACACTGAAGCTTTCTTT. It translates to CASSDSQGRNTEAFF.

The rearrangement links TRBV27 to TRBJ1-2, with TRBD1 matching over 11 bases. The CDR3 spans 19 residues. Per the germline V gene, CDR1 is MNHEY and CDR2 is SMNVEV (reference sequence). Trimming at V came to 5 bases and at J to 2 bases, leaving 16 bases not matched to a gene. The CDR3 spells CASSPSRTGGAEANYGYTF. The DNA of the CDR3 is TGTGCCAGCAGTCCCAGCCGGACAGGGGGCGCGGAGGCCAACTATGGCTACACCTTC.

The V and J genes are TRBV6-5 and TRBJ2-2; D possibly corresponds to TRBD1 (6 bases). Germline V gene lookup returns CDR1 MNHEY and CDR2 SVGAGI. The CDR3 sequence is 15 residues long. The germline V and J ends were trimmed by 2 bases and 1 base, with 8 bases remaining between them. The CDR3 loop is CASSYAGVNTGELFF. CDR3 in DNA: TGTGCCAGCAGTTACGCAGGGGTGAACACCGGGGAGCTGTTTTTT.

In this sample, this clone turned up once. The CDR3 region is CASSQEEQGRETQYF. The CDR3 nucleotides are TGCGCCAGCAGCCAAGAGGAACAGGGAAGAGAGACCCAGTACTTC. The chain links TRBV4-1 to TRBJ2-5; TRBD1 is a possible D gene (6 bases). Germline lookup yields CDR1 MGHRA and CDR2 YSYEKL. The CDR3 runs to 15 residues. V was cut by 0 bases and J by 4 bases, with 12 bases left in between.

The chain joins TRBV10-3 to TRBJ2-7, with TRBD1 as a possible D gene (6 bases). The CDR3 totals 15 residues. The germline V gene has CDR1 ENHRY and CDR2 SYGVKD. Trimming left V 5 bases short and J 2 bases short, with 16 bases between. CDR3 loop: CAISPQGTTPYEQYF. DNA for the CDR3: TGTGCCATCAGTCCCCAGGGGACAACCCCCTACGAGCAGTACTTC.

The rearrangement uses TRBV7-2 and TRBJ2-6; D might be TRBD1 (5 bases). This CDR3 comprises 12 residues. Germline lookup yields CDR1 SGHTA and CDR2 FQGNSA. Between the trimmed V and J ends, which lost 3 bases and 9 bases, there was a span of 6 bases. The CDR3 DNA follows: TGTGCCAGCAGCTTTGGACACAACGTCCTGACTTTC. It encodes CASSFGHNVLTF. The full variable domain, with the rest looked up from reference TRBV7-2 and TRBJ2-6, is GAGVSQSPSNKVTEKGKDVELRCDPISGHTALYWYRQSLGQGLEFLIYFQGNSAPDKSGLPSDRFSAERTGGSVSTLTIQRTQQEDSAVYLCASSFGHNVLTFGAGSRLTVL.

In DNA, the CDR3 is TGTGCCAGCAGGGGGGGGATGGGAGGGAACGGTGAGCAGTTCTTC. As protein: CASRGGMGGNGEQFF. The rearrangement links TRBV27 to TRBJ2-1, with 7 bases that match TRBD2. The CDR3 runs 15 residues. Germline CDR1 and CDR2: MNHEY and SMNVEV (reference sequence). V was clipped by 6 bases and J by 9 bases; unmatched bases: 14.

This clone was detected only once. This chain connects TRBV28 to TRBJ2-7; 9 bases agree with TRBD2. CDR3 length: 17 amino acids. Germline loops: CDR1 MDHEN, CDR2 SYDVKM. Trimming cost V 5 bases and J 2 bases; bases outside gene matches: 13. The CDR3: CASSPAGGRGRTYEQYF. The DNA for the CDR3 is TGTGCCAGCAGTCCCGCCGGCGGGAGGGGCAGAACCTACGAGCAGTACTTC.

This clone was seen more than once but under ten times. CDR3 bases: TGTGCCAGCGGACAGGGGGTCTACGAGCAGTACTTC. This translates into CASGQGVYEQYF. V gene TRBV6-6 combines with J gene TRBJ2-7; 10 positions match TRBD1. This CDR3 spans 12 amino acids. Looked up from germline, CDR1 is MNHNY and CDR2 is SVGAGI (reference sequence). Trimming at V came to 8 bases and at J to 3 bases, leaving 1 base not matched to a gene.

The chain recombines TRBV7-2 with TRBJ2-2, with D possibly matching TRBD2 (5 bases). Deletions cut 11 bases from V and 6 bases from J, with 16 bases between. The CDR3 is made up of 13 amino acids. Germline CDR1 is SGHTA and CDR2 is FQGNSA. The DNA for the CDR3 is TGTGCCTGCCGAGCTAGCAGTCCCGGGGAGCTGTTTTTT. This encodes CACRASSPGELFF.

The chain couples TRBV11-3 to TRBJ2-3, with D possibly TRBD1 on 6 matching bases. The CDR3 has 16 residues. Trimming took 5 bases from V and 6 from J, leaving 21 bases between them. Germline CDR1 and CDR2: SGHNT and YENEEA. In DNA form, the CDR3 reads TGTGCCAGCAGCCACCGGGACAAAAGGCCGGTTGATACGCAGTATTTT. Amino acids: CASSHRDKRPVDTQYF.

The chain uses TRBV6-5 and TRBJ2-4; weak D call: TRBD2 (5 bases). The germline CDR1 and CDR2 sequences are MNHEY and SVGAGI. Trimming took 3 bases from V and 3 from J, leaving 15 bases between them. This CDR3 contains 16 residues. DNA of the CDR3: TGTGCCAGCAGTTATCGGTTTGAGAGCGGCAAAAACATTCAGTACTTC. It encodes CASSYRFESGKNIQYF.

This chain joins TRBV19 and TRBJ1-3; D is ambiguous. The V gene lost 10 bases and the J gene lost 0 bases, with 4 bases spanning the gap. This CDR3 spans 11 amino acids. Germline V gene lookup returns CDR1 LNHDA and CDR2 SQIVND (reference sequence). The CDR3 coding sequence is TGTGCCACTCGCTCTGGAAACACCATATATTTT. It specifies CATRSGNTIYF.

The chain employs TRBV15 and TRBJ2-3, with 14 positions matching TRBD2. The CDR3 spans 15 residues. J lost 9 bases, V lost 1 base, and 3 bases had no gene match. Germline values: CDR1 LNHNV, CDR2 YYDKDF (reference sequence). The CDR3 region is CATSRVGTSGRTQYF. The CDR3 DNA reads TGTGCCACCAGCAGAGTTGGGACTAGCGGGAGAACGCAGTATTTT.

The V and J genes are TRBV6-1 and TRBJ2-1; TRBD2 aligns across 10 bases. Germline V lookup: CDR1 MNHNS, CDR2 SASEGT. Unmatched junction bases numbered 9, after V lost 4 bases and J lost 6 bases. CDR3 size: 16 residues. The chain's CDR3 is CASSGPLAGSLNEQFF. The CDR3 DNA follows: TGTGCCAGCAGTGGCCCACTAGCGGGATCCCTCAATGAGCAGTTCTTC.

V is TRBV14 and J is TRBJ2-1; perhaps TRBD2 as D (5 bases). Trimming cost V 0 bases and J 2 bases, with 17 bases left between them. The germline gives CDR1 SGHDN, CDR2 FVKESK. The CDR3 contains 18 residues. The CDR3 loop is CASSQDNLAERPYNEQFF. The DNA for the CDR3 is TGTGCCAGCAGCCAAGACAATTTGGCGGAGCGGCCCTACAATGAGCAGTTCTTC.

The chain is built from TRBV4-1 and TRBJ2-5, with TRBD2 identical over 12 bases. Germline CDR1 MGHRA, CDR2 YSYEKL. The CDR3 totals 18 residues. With 2 bases clipped from V and 5 bases from J, the junction kept 12 bases outside the gene matches. The CDR3 spells CASSQRVPSGRAGETQYF. For the CDR3, the DNA is TGCGCCAGCAGCCAACGGGTTCCTAGCGGGAGGGCGGGGGAGACCCAGTACTTC.

The chain links TRBV4-1 to TRBJ2-2; TRBD1 matches 9 bases. In germline, CDR1 is MGHRA, CDR2 YSYEKL. The V segment lost 4 bases and the J segment 3 bases; nucleotides outside the gene matches: 9. This CDR3 contains 17 residues. This CDR3 reads CASSRTGDRYDTGELFF. The CDR3 DNA reads as TGCGCCAGCAGCCGGACAGGGGATCGGTATGACACCGGGGAGCTGTTTTTT.

The V gene is TRBV18, the J gene TRBJ2-1, with 15 bases that match TRBD2. With V trimmed by 3 bases and J by 2 bases, 8 bases remained unmatched. The CDR3 is made up of 19 amino acids. Per germline, CDR1 KGHSH and CDR2 LQKENI. CDR3 region: CASSPTGLAGGPTYNEQFF. The CDR3 DNA sequence: TGTGCCAGCTCACCCACCGGACTAGCGGGAGGGCCTACCTACAATGAGCAGTTCTTC.

J is TRBJ2-3 and V is TRBV7-2; D is perhaps TRBD2 (6 bases). The germline V gene has CDR1 SGHTA and CDR2 FQGNSA. The length of the CDR3 is 11 residues. The V gene lost 4 bases and the J gene lost 9 bases, with 8 bases spanning the gap. The CDR3 nucleotides are TGTGCCAGCAGCTCTCTAGCGACGCAGTATTTT. Its protein product is CASSSLATQYF.

The J gene is TRBJ2-7, the V gene TRBV10-3; 8 bases map to TRBD1. This CDR3 comprises 16 residues. Germline V gene sequence: CDR1 ENHRY, CDR2 SYGVKD. J lost 2 bases, V lost 7 bases, and 13 bases had no gene match. CDR3 protein: CAIKFPGTGQPYEQYF. The CDR3 DNA sequence: TGTGCCATCAAGTTCCCCGGGACAGGTCAACCCTACGAGCAGTACTTC.